This TCR beta chain was sequenced in a study of blood T cell repertoires in COVID-19. Across the study: Sources were T cells, B-cell-depleted T cells, or PBMCs; the material itself was cDNA or gDNA.

Using immunoSEQ multiplex PCR, the repertoire was profiled, and TCRdb retains in-frame clones only, with some absent. The data show under 300,000 clones, more than 70% seen once. CDR1 and CDR2 from the germline V gene are SEHNR and FQNEAQ (reference sequence). This CDR3 has 13 residues. V was trimmed by 5 bases and J by 5 bases, leaving 9 bases between them. This rearrangement joins TRBV7-9 to TRBJ2-2; tentative D call: TRBD2 (6 bases). The sequence derives from a man at least 80 years old with acute or convalescent COVID-19. Input material: peripheral blood. The CDR3 region has the DNA TGTGCCAGCAGCGGGGGGTTGACCGGGGAGCTGTTTTTT. It specifies CASSGGLTGELFF.